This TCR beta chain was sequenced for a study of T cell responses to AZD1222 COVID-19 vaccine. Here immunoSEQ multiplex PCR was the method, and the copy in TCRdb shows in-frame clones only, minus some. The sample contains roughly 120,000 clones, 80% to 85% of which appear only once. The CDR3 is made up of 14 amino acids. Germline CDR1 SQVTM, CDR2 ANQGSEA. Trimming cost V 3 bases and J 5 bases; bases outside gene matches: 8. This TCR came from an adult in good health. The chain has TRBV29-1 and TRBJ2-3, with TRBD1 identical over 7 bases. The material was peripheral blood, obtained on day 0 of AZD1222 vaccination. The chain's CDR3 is CSVDGQGVGDTQYF. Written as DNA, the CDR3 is TGCAGCGTTGATGGCCAGGGGGTCGGAGATACGCAGTATTTT.